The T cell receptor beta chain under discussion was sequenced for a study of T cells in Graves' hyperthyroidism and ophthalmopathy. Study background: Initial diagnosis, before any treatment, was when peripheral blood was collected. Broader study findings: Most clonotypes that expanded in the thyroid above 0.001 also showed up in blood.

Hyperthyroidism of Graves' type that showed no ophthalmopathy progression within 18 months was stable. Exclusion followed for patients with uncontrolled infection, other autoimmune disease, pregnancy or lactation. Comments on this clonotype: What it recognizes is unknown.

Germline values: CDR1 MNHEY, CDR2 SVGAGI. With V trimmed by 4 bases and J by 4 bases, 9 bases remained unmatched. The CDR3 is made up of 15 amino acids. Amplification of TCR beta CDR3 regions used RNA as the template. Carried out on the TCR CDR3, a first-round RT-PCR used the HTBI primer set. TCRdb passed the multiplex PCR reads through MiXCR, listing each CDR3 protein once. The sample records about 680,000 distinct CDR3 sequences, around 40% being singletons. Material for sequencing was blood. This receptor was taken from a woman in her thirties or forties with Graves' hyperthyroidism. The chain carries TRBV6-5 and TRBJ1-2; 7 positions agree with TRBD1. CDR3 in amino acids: CASSSYRGDVYGYTF. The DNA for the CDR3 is TGTGCCAGCAGTTCTTACAGGGGTGACGTCTATGGCTACACCTTC.